Listed below are T cell receptor beta chains from one sample, sequenced in a study of CD8 T cells in ankylosing spondylitis. MiXCR was run by TCRdb on the 5' RACE reads, yielding one entry per CDR3 protein. This table has roughly 150,000 distinct CDR3 sequences, roughly 30% appearing once. The specimen sequenced was synovial fluid, either unsorted or a sorted T cell fraction (not recorded which). All receptors come from a male donor with ankylosing spondylitis. The CDR3 runs from the conserved cysteine through the conserved F or W. Fields, in order: V gene, D gene, clone size, J gene, CDR3 length, CDR3 protein, CDR3 DNA. The D gene is left open where the match is weak. The listing skips clone size in some rows; elsewhere it reads once, few, many or a size class.

v_call: TRBV7-2; d_call: TRBD2; clone_size: few; j_call: TRBJ2-4; cdr3_length: 16; cdr3_aa: CASSLAWAGVKNIQYF; cdr3_nt: TGTGCCAGCAGCTTAGCGTGGGCGGGGGTCAAAAACATTCAGTACTTC
v_call: TRBV7-6; d_call: .; clone_size: few; j_call: TRBJ1-1; cdr3_length: 14; cdr3_aa: CASSLGGLGTEAFF; cdr3_nt: TGTGCCAGCAGCTTAGGAGGGCTTGGGACTGAAGCTTTCTTT
v_call: TRBV28; d_call: TRBD1; clone_size: few; j_call: TRBJ2-7; cdr3_length: 14; cdr3_aa: CASGGQAPSYEQYF; cdr3_nt: TGTGCCAGCGGGGGACAGGCTCCATCCTACGAGCAGTACTTC
v_call: TRBV20-1; d_call: .; clone_size: .; j_call: TRBJ2-7; cdr3_length: 14; cdr3_aa: CSAQGGEGTYEQYF; cdr3_nt: TGCAGTGCTCAAGGGGGAGAGGGGACCTACGAGCAGTACTTC
v_call: TRBV5-4; d_call: TRBD1; clone_size: few; j_call: TRBJ2-3; cdr3_length: 15; cdr3_aa: CASSSGGTGTDTQYF; cdr3_nt: TGTGCCAGCAGCTCGGGCGGGACAGGAACAGATACGCAGTATTTT
v_call: TRBV29-1; d_call: TRBD1; clone_size: .; j_call: TRBJ1-1; cdr3_length: 12; cdr3_aa: CSGKGQGTEAFF; cdr3_nt: TGCAGCGGAAAGGGACAGGGGACTGAAGCTTTCTTT
v_call: TRBV20-1; d_call: .; clone_size: .; j_call: TRBJ2-1; cdr3_length: 13; cdr3_aa: CSATGEADREQFF; cdr3_nt: TGCAGTGCTACGGGGGAAGCGGACAGGGAGCAGTTCTTC
v_call: TRBV2; d_call: .; clone_size: .; j_call: TRBJ2-1; cdr3_length: 12; cdr3_aa: CASSVGYNEQFF; cdr3_nt: TGTGCCAGCAGTGTGGGGTACAATGAGCAGTTCTTC
v_call: TRBV20-1; d_call: .; clone_size: .; j_call: TRBJ1-1; cdr3_length: 10; cdr3_aa: CSATYTEAFF; cdr3_nt: TGCAGTGCAACCTACACTGAAGCTTTCTTT
v_call: TRBV4-1; d_call: .; clone_size: .; j_call: TRBJ2-3; cdr3_length: 17; cdr3_aa: CASSQDVGRGATDTQYF; cdr3_nt: TGCGCCAGCAGCCAAGATGTGGGCAGGGGTGCCACAGATACGCAGTATTTT
v_call: TRBV7-9; d_call: TRBD1; clone_size: many; j_call: TRBJ2-3; cdr3_length: 16; cdr3_aa: CASSFWTGGSADTQYF; cdr3_nt: TGTGCCAGCAGCTTCTGGACAGGGGGCAGTGCAGATACGCAGTATTTT
v_call: TRBV11-1; d_call: .; clone_size: .; j_call: TRBJ2-5; cdr3_length: 15; cdr3_aa: CASSPQGRTEETQYF; cdr3_nt: TGTGCCAGCAGCCCCCAGGGGCGGACAGAAGAGACCCAGTACTTC
v_call: TRBV6-1; d_call: .; clone_size: .; j_call: TRBJ2-7; cdr3_length: 16; cdr3_aa: CASRGREQKADYEQYF; cdr3_nt: TGTGCCAGCAGGGGCCGGGAACAGAAGGCCGACTACGAGCAGTACTTC
v_call: TRBV7-2; d_call: .; clone_size: few; j_call: TRBJ2-2; cdr3_length: 13; cdr3_aa: CASVSSHTGELFF; cdr3_nt: TGTGCCAGCGTAAGCTCTCACACCGGGGAGCTGTTTTTT
v_call: TRBV5-1; d_call: .; clone_size: .; j_call: TRBJ1-6; cdr3_length: 16; cdr3_aa: CASSLASPGLNSPLHF; cdr3_nt: TGCGCCAGCAGCTTGGCCTCCCCAGGGCTCAATTCACCCCTCCACTTT
v_call: TRBV7-2; d_call: .; clone_size: many; j_call: TRBJ1-5; cdr3_length: 14; cdr3_aa: CASSPGQGYQPQHF; cdr3_nt: TGTGCCAGCAGCCCCGGGCAGGGCTATCAGCCCCAGCATTTT
v_call: TRBV7-9; d_call: .; clone_size: few; j_call: TRBJ2-3; cdr3_length: 12; cdr3_aa: CASSLGQEAQYF; cdr3_nt: TGTGCCAGCAGCTTAGGGCAAGAGGCGCAGTATTTT
v_call: TRBV5-1; d_call: TRBD1; clone_size: .; j_call: TRBJ1-2; cdr3_length: 18; cdr3_aa: CASSLSGDRGRSVAGYTF; cdr3_nt: TGCGCCAGCAGCTTGTCAGGGGACAGGGGGCGATCGGTGGCCGGCTACACCTTC
v_call: TRBV7-8; d_call: .; clone_size: .; j_call: TRBJ1-4; cdr3_length: 16; cdr3_aa: CASSRTDPGTNEKLFF; cdr3_nt: TGTGCCAGCAGCCGCACAGACCCTGGGACTAATGAAAAACTGTTTTTT
v_call: TRBV20-1; d_call: .; clone_size: .; j_call: TRBJ2-3; cdr3_length: 15; cdr3_aa: CCARRWGEGTDTQYF; cdr3_nt: TGCTGTGCTAGAAGATGGGGGGAAGGCACAGATACGCAGTATTTT
v_call: TRBV10-3; d_call: .; clone_size: many; j_call: TRBJ2-3; cdr3_length: 16; cdr3_aa: CAISAGTYTSTDTQYF; cdr3_nt: TGTGCCATCAGTGCCGGGACTTACACTAGCACAGATACGCAGTATTTT
v_call: TRBV20-1; d_call: TRBD1; clone_size: few; j_call: TRBJ2-5; cdr3_length: 11; cdr3_aa: CSAGQPETQYF; cdr3_nt: TGCAGTGCGGGACAGCCCGAGACCCAGTACTTC
v_call: TRBV5-1; d_call: .; clone_size: .; j_call: TRBJ1-2; cdr3_length: 16; cdr3_aa: CASSLGPSEWHRGYTF; cdr3_nt: TGCGCCAGCAGCTTGGGACCCTCGGAATGGCATCGTGGCTACACCTTC
v_call: TRBV6-5; d_call: TRBD2; clone_size: .; j_call: TRBJ2-1; cdr3_length: 16; cdr3_aa: CASGYGSGSSYNEQFF; cdr3_nt: TGTGCCAGCGGTTACGGTAGCGGGAGCTCCTACAATGAGCAGTTCTTC
v_call: TRBV20-1; d_call: .; clone_size: few; j_call: TRBJ1-2; cdr3_length: 13; cdr3_aa: CSAVEGGRYGYTF; cdr3_nt: TGCAGTGCTGTTGAGGGGGGGCGCTATGGCTACACCTTC
v_call: TRBV6-1; d_call: TRBD1; clone_size: .; j_call: TRBJ2-5; cdr3_length: 16; cdr3_aa: CASSEKRDSIQETQYF; cdr3_nt: TGTGCCAGCAGTGAAAAAAGGGACAGCATACAAGAGACCCAGTACTTC
v_call: TRBV20-1; d_call: TRBD2; clone_size: .; j_call: TRBJ2-7; cdr3_length: 16; cdr3_aa: CSATGTSGRASYEQYF; cdr3_nt: TGCAGTGCAACCGGGACTAGCGGGAGGGCCTCCTACGAGCAGTACTTC